The 21 T cell receptor beta chains listed next were all sequenced from one sample in a study of blood T cells in healthy people across ages. Sample-barcoded 5' priming and a J-beta primer mix drove a second PCR of about 6 to 12 cycles. A single record per CDR3 protein comes from TCRdb applying MiXCR to the 5' RACE reads. The table lists roughly 800,000 distinct CDR3 sequences, more than 25% of them singletons. These data also formed part of another study, on T cells of mothers and their children.

Sequenced material: blood. The receptors come from a boy between 10 and 17 years old in good health.

The CDR3 nucleotides are TGTGCCAGCAGCCAAGAAGGGGGGGCCCGACCGGCTTTCTTT. Translating it yields CASSQEGGARPAFF. The V and J genes are TRBV3-1 and TRBJ1-1; possibly TRBD1 for D (6 bases). The CDR3 has 14 residues. The germline gives CDR1 LGHDT, CDR2 YNNKEL (reference sequence). The germline V and J ends were trimmed by 0 bases and 11 bases, with 16 bases remaining between them.

This chain uses TRBV6-1 with TRBJ2-5, with D possibly being TRBD1 (5 bases). The CDR3 sequence is 12 residues long. Germline V gives CDR1 MNHNS, CDR2 SASEGT. CDR3 loop: CTAVGLKETQYF. CDR3 bases: TGTACCGCGGTGGGGCTTAAAGAGACCCAGTACTTC.

The rearrangement links TRBV5-6 to TRBJ2-1; D is uncertain. This CDR3 is 15 amino acids long. V lost 2 bases and J 0 bases, leaving 9 bases between the germline ends. CDR1 is SGHDT, CDR2 YYEEEE, per germline. The CDR3 sequence is CASSFGPASYNEQFF. DNA for the CDR3: TGTGCCAGCAGCTTCGGGCCAGCCTCCTACAATGAGCAGTTCTTC.

This clonotype was found a few times. V and J are TRBV5-1 and TRBJ1-1; tentative D call: TRBD1 (6 bases). Germline V gene data show CDR1 as SGHRS and CDR2 as YFSETQ. The CDR3 contains 12 residues. Trimming stripped 9 bases from V and 1 base from J, with 10 bases between. The CDR3 protein is CATSTGNTEAFF. As DNA, the CDR3 is TGCGCCACTTCGACAGGGAACACTGAAGCTTTCTTT.

CDR3 coding DNA: TGCAGCGTTACCGCCGGGACAGGGGGCAATGAGCAGTTCTTC. The encoded protein is CSVTAGTGGNEQFF. V gene TRBV29-1 combines with J gene TRBJ2-1, with 11 bases fitting TRBD1. The germline CDR1 and CDR2 sequences are SQVTM and ANQGSEA. V shed 5 bases and J 6 bases; nucleotides not matched to a gene: 6. The CDR3 loop spans 14 amino acids.

The rearrangement links TRBV6-6 to TRBJ1-2; D is unresolved. V was cut by 0 bases and J by 4 bases, with 12 bases left in between. The CDR3 is made up of 15 amino acids. Germline CDR1 and CDR2: MNHNY and SVGAGI (reference sequence). CDR3 DNA: TGTGCCAGCAGTTACTCTGGGGAAATCGGCTATGGCTACACCTTC. Translation: CASSYSGEIGYGYTF.

V is TRBV2 and J is TRBJ1-6; a possible D gene is TRBD1 (5 bases). This CDR3 is 17 amino acids long. V lost 5 bases and J lost 7, with 21 bases in between. The V gene's germline CDR1 is SNHLY and CDR2 FYNNEI. CDR3 in DNA: TGTGCCAGCAGTCTCAGGGCGGAGAGCCTGGGAAATTCACCCCTCCACTTT. It translates to CASSLRAESLGNSPLHF.

The genes are TRBV6-2 or TRBV6-3 and TRBJ2-4; D call uncertain. Per germline, CDR1 MNHEY and CDR2 SVGEGT. The CDR3 sequence is 14 residues long. The ends were cut back, 7 bases at V and 3 bases at J, with 13 bases in the middle. DNA of the CDR3: TGTGCCAGCACCAACCAACTTAGCAAAAACATTCAGTACTTC. Protein: CASTNQLSKNIQYF.

This clonotype showed up just a few times. The chain links TRBV6-6 to TRBJ2-1, with 13 bases lining up with TRBD2. This CDR3 is 16 amino acids long. J was trimmed by 8 bases and V by 0 bases; bases with no gene match: 4. Germline CDR1 reads MNHNY; CDR2 reads SVGAGI (reference sequence). CDR3 amino acids: CASSYSLAGGKDEQFF. The CDR3 nucleotides are TGTGCCAGCAGTTACTCACTAGCGGGGGGGAAGGATGAGCAGTTCTTC.

The V and J genes are TRBV10-3 and TRBJ2-7; perhaps TRBD1 as D (6 bases). V lost 10 bases and J lost 4, with 8 bases in between. This CDR3 has 10 amino acids. Looked up from germline, CDR1 is ENHRY and CDR2 is SYGVKD. CDR3 nucleotide sequence: TGTGCCACACAGGGTTACGAGCAGTACTTC. It codes for CATQGYEQYF.

A few counts support this clonotype. This sequence joins TRBV4-1 and TRBJ1-1; 7 positions match TRBD1. V lost 3 bases to trimming and J lost 3 bases; unmatched junction nucleotides: 10. From germline, CDR1 is MGHRA and CDR2 YSYEKL. The CDR3 is made up of 16 amino acids. CDR3: CASSHPGQGEDTEAFF. Written as DNA, the CDR3 is TGCGCCAGCAGCCACCCGGGGCAGGGGGAGGACACTGAAGCTTTCTTT.

This chain joins TRBV7-9 and TRBJ1-6; D gene uncertain. With 1 base removed from V and 7 bases from J, the gap between germline ends came to 11 bases. The CDR3 is 15 residues long. From germline, CDR1 is SEHNR and CDR2 FQNEAQ (reference sequence). The DNA for the CDR3 is TGTGCCAGCAGCTTAGACGGTCCTGAGAATTCACCCCTCCACTTT. Residues: CASSLDGPENSPLHF.

This clonotype was seen repeatedly, ten times or more. The chain links TRBV11-2 to TRBJ2-1; D is uncertain. Germline loops: CDR1 SGHAT, CDR2 FQNNGV. Between the trimmed V and J ends, which lost 0 bases and 0 bases, there was a span of 6 bases. The CDR3 runs 15 residues. The CDR3: CASSLELSSYNEQFF. The CDR3 DNA is TGTGCCAGCAGCTTAGAGCTCAGCTCCTACAATGAGCAGTTCTTC. The full variable domain, completed using reference TRBV11-2 and TRBJ2-1, is EAGVAQSPRYKIIEKRQSVAFWCNPISGHATLYWYQQILGQGPKLLIQFQNNGVVDDSQLPKDRFSAERLKGVDSTLKIQPAKLEDSAVYLCASSLELSSYNEQFFGPGTRLTVL.

This clonotype was seen a handful of times. The rearrangement uses TRBV5-1 and TRBJ2-7, with 7 bases matching TRBD2. The J call is doubtful: the DNA matches TRBJ2-1 better. CDR1 and CDR2 (germline): SGHRS, YFSETQ. This CDR3 is 14 amino acids long. In nucleotides, the CDR3 is TGCGCCAGCAGCAGCGGGACCCTGGACAATGAGCAGTTCTTC. As protein: CASSSGTLDNEQFF.

V usage is TRBV28 and J usage is TRBJ1-2; perhaps TRBD1 as D (6 bases). Trimming took off 7 bases at V and 6 bases at J, with 18 bases between the two ends. CDR3 length equals 14 residues. Per germline, CDR1 MDHEN and CDR2 SYDVKM. The CDR3 DNA sequence: TGTGCCAGCAACTCCCTCAGGGGTTTGGATGGCTACACCTTC. This gives the protein CASNSLRGLDGYTF.

This clonotype turned up a few times. This chain uses TRBV6-5 with TRBJ2-1; 7 positions match TRBD1. V was clipped by 2 bases and J by 0 bases; unmatched bases: 4. CDR3 length: 16 amino acids. The germline V gene has CDR1 MNHEY and CDR2 SVGAGI. In DNA, the CDR3 is TGTGCCAGCAGTTACGGGACAGTCCTCTCCTACAATGAGCAGTTCTTC. Its protein product is CASSYGTVLSYNEQFF.

This clonotype was counted between two and nine times. The chain recombines TRBV4-1 with TRBJ2-1; 8 nucleotides match TRBD2. CDR3 length: 17 residues. With 4 bases clipped from V and 3 bases from J, the junction kept 11 bases outside the gene matches. Looked up from germline, CDR1 is MGHRA and CDR2 is YSYEKL. This CDR3 reads CASSPAQRGICYNEQFF. The CDR3 nucleotides are TGCGCCAGCAGCCCAGCCCAGCGGGGGATCTGCTACAATGAGCAGTTCTTC.

V is TRBV27 and J is TRBJ2-5; 9 bases are a match to TRBD1. The junction had 8 bases not matched to a gene; V was cut back by 5 bases and J by 1 base. The CDR3 has 16 residues. The germline V gene has CDR1 MNHEY and CDR2 SMNVEV (reference sequence). CDR3: CASSLPDRGFQETQYF. DNA for the CDR3: TGTGCCAGCAGTCTTCCGGACAGGGGTTTCCAAGAGACCCAGTACTTC.

The chain is built from TRBV5-1 and TRBJ2-7, with 7 bases lining up with TRBD1. The end of the DNA aligns better with TRBJ2-1, so the J call may be wrong. The CDR3 is made up of 15 amino acids. Germline V gene sequence: CDR1 SGHRS, CDR2 YFSETQ. Here the CDR3 DNA reads TGCGCCAGCAGTTTCGGGACAGAGTTCTACAATGAGCAGTTCTTC. It is translated as CASSFGTEFYNEQFF.

This clonotype appeared a few times. V gene TRBV5-1 combines with J gene TRBJ2-5, with D unclear. The DNA end favors TRBJ2-7, so the J call may be wrong. The CDR3 has 16 residues. In germline, CDR1 is SGHRS, CDR2 YFSETQ. The CDR3 loop reads CASSLKAEYGFYEQYF. The CDR3 nucleotides are TGCGCCAGCAGCTTGAAGGCAGAGTACGGATTCTACGAGCAGTACTTC.

The gene calls are TRBV10-3 and TRBJ2-7; D call uncertain. The V end lost 1 base, the J end lost 5 bases, and 6 bases lay between the germline ends. Germline assignment: CDR1 ENHRY and CDR2 SYGVKD. The CDR3 extends over 12 amino acids. For the CDR3, the DNA is TGTGCCATCAGTGAGTTCGAGAACGAGCAGTACTTC. The encoded protein is CAISEFENEQYF.